The 7 T cell receptor beta chains in this list originate from one sample, sequenced in a study of a mutant IDH1 vaccine in newly diagnosed glioma. Specified time point: week 47, end of study. Mutant IDH1 20-mer peptide, at 300 ug, made up each vaccine dose, with topical imiquimod. Their antigen targets remain unknown. Sequenced by immunoSEQ multiplex PCR; TCRdb stores in-frame clones only, minus some. The sample contains fewer than 60,000 clones, about two thirds of which appear only once. Source: peripheral blood mononuclear cells (PBMCs), taken from a glioma patient whose treatment included an IDH1 peptide vaccine. Receptors were obtained from a middle-aged man with glioma. Some clones in this sample may be carry-over from other donors' samples.

The CDR3 reads CASSYLLGASEKLFF. The CDR3 region has the DNA TGTGCCAGCAGTTACCTTCTGGGGGCGAGTGAAAAACTGTTTTTT. The chain links TRBV6-5 to TRBJ1-4, with D tentatively TRBD1 (6 bases). This CDR3 has 15 residues. Between the trimmed V and J ends, which lost 2 bases and 7 bases, there was a span of 14 bases. In germline, CDR1 is MNHEY, CDR2 SVGAGI.

The chain has TRBV7-8 and TRBJ1-1; D gene uncertain. This CDR3 is 14 amino acids long. Germline V gene data show CDR1 as SGHVS and CDR2 as FQNEAQ. The ends were cut back, 1 base at V and 1 base at J, with 7 bases in the middle. CDR3 amino acids: CASSLGRTNTEAFF. In DNA, the CDR3 is TGTGCCAGCAGCTTAGGCCGAACGAACACTGAAGCTTTCTTT.

The chain recombines TRBV5-1 with TRBJ2-3, with 7 bases that match TRBD1. CDR3 size: 14 residues. V lost 2 bases to trimming and J lost 2 bases; unmatched junction nucleotides: 2. Germline V CDR1 and CDR2: SGHRS, YFSETQ. CDR3 sequence (DNA): TGCGCCAGCAGCTTAGGGGGCCCCACAGATACGCAGTATTTT. It translates to CASSLGGPTDTQYF.

The gene calls are TRBV6-5 and TRBJ2-5; 8 nucleotides agree with TRBD2. In germline, CDR1 is MNHEY, CDR2 SVGAGI. V gave up 4 bases and J gave up 2 bases; unmatched junction bases: 3. This CDR3 comprises 14 residues. CDR3 sequence (DNA): TGTGCCAGCAGTTTCTCGGGGGGGCAAGAGACCCAGTACTTC. It codes for CASSFSGGQETQYF.

The rearrangement joins TRBV5-4 to TRBJ2-1; the match to TRBD1 covers 8 bases. Germline V gives CDR1 SGHNT, CDR2 YYREEE (reference sequence). V gave up 2 bases and J gave up 1 base; unmatched junction bases: 5. The CDR3 runs to 16 residues. CDR3 nucleotides: TGTGCCAGCAGCTTACAGGGGGGCACATCCTACAATGAGCAGTTCTTC. Protein sequence: CASSLQGGTSYNEQFF.

The V and J genes are TRBV30 and TRBJ2-7; no clear D. This CDR3 is built from 13 residues. Germline V CDR1 and CDR2: GTSNPN, SVGIG (reference sequence). Trimming took 3 bases from V and 0 from J, leaving 9 bases between them. In nucleotides, the CDR3 is TGTGCCTGGAGGAATCTTAGCTCCTACGAGCAGTACTTC. Residues: CAWRNLSSYEQYF.

The chain has TRBV6-5 and TRBJ1-2; D remains ambiguous. Germline assignment: CDR1 MNHEY and CDR2 SVGAGI. V dropped 2 bases and J dropped 8 bases, with 12 bases sitting between them. This CDR3 is built from 13 residues. CDR3 residues: CASSYTPTSGYTF. The CDR3 DNA sequence: TGTGCCAGCAGTTACACCCCGACATCAGGCTACACCTTC.